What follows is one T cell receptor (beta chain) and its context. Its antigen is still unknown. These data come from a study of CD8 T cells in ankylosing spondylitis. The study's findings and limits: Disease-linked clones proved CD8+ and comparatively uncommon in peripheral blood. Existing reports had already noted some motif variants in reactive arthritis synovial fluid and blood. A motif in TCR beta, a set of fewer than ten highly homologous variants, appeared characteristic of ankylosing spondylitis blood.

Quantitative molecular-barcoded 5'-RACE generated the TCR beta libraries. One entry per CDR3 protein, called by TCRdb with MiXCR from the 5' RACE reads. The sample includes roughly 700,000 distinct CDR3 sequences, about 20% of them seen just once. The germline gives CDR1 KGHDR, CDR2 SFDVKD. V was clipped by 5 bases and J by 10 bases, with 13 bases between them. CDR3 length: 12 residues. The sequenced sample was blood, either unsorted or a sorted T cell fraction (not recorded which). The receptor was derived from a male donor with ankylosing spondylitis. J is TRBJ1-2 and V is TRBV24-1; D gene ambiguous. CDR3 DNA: TGTGCCACCAGTGTTGGGCGTACCGACTACACCTTC. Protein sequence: CATSVGRTDYTF.